This TCR beta chain was identified during a study of blood T cell repertoires in COVID-19. Study-wide context: Donors in the United States, Italy and Spain gave samples during acute or convalescent COVID-19. T cells, B-cell-depleted T cells, or PBMCs provided the cDNA or gDNA that served as material.

Original methodology: The assay estimated nucleated cells by amplifying reference gene primers. Profiling relied on immunoSEQ multiplex PCR, and the TCRdb table lists in-frame clones only, not all of them. V and J calls and clone size follow that table, whereas D and trimming were derived from the DNA. Of approximately 71,000 clones in the sample, about 90% were seen once. The receptor's source is a human donor in a cohort sampled during active COVID-19. The sample taken for sequencing was peripheral blood.

The CDR3 region has the DNA TGTGCCAGCAGTACCAGAACAGGGAGCTCCTATAATTCACCCCTCCACTTT. Its protein product is CASSTRTGSSYNSPLHF. The chain couples TRBV5-6 to TRBJ1-6; tentatively, D is TRBD1 (6 bases). The CDR3 is 17 residues long. V gave up 5 bases and J gave up 0 bases, with 15 bases separating them. The germline V gene has CDR1 SGHDT and CDR2 YYEEEE.